The 24 T cell receptor beta chains in this list originate from one sample, sequenced in a study of blood T cell repertoires in COVID-19. Using immunoSEQ multiplex PCR, the repertoire was profiled, and TCRdb retains in-frame clones only, with some absent. The sample consists of 150,000 to 160,000 clones, 80% of them appearing once. The sequencing input was peripheral blood. Receptor source: a man aged 55-75 years with acute or convalescent COVID-19.

J is TRBJ2-1 and V is TRBV7-2; 7 positions agree with TRBD2. The CDR3 loop spans 15 amino acids. Per the germline V gene, CDR1 is SGHTA and CDR2 is FQGNSA. V trimming: 6 bases; J trimming: 1 base; junction bases outside the gene matches: 6. CDR3 loop: CASRLLSGSYNEQFF. CDR3 DNA sequence: TGTGCCAGCAGACTACTTAGCGGGTCCTACAATGAGCAGTTCTTC.

This clone was counted only a few times. The J gene is TRBJ2-7, the V gene TRBV15; 10 bases map to TRBD1. This CDR3 contains 16 residues. Per germline, CDR1 LNHNV and CDR2 YYDKDF (reference sequence). With V trimmed by 0 bases and J by 2 bases, 4 bases remained unmatched. CDR3 loop: CATSREGGQGAYEQYF. The CDR3, as DNA: TGTGCCACCAGCAGAGAGGGTGGACAGGGGGCCTACGAGCAGTACTTC.

The V gene is TRBV3-1 (or the pseudogene TRBV3-2), the J gene TRBJ1-1; the D gene is possibly TRBD1 (6 bases). V lost 1 base and J lost 6, with 12 bases in between. Germline CDR1 is LGHDT and CDR2 is YNNKEL (reference sequence). This CDR3 region has 14 residues. Written as DNA, the CDR3 is TGTGCCAGCAGCCAAGTAGGGGGTCCCTCTGAAGCTTTCTTT. Translated: CASSQVGGPSEAFF.

The chain has TRBV2 and TRBJ2-1; D unresolved. The CDR3 extends over 12 amino acids. V was cut by 3 bases and J by 8 bases, with 8 bases left in between. CDR1 and CDR2 from the germline V gene are SNHLY and FYNNEI. DNA of the CDR3: TGTGCCAGCAGTGACCTATCGGATGAGCAGTTCTTC. Amino acids: CASSDLSDEQFF.

The chain carries TRBV9 and TRBJ2-3, with 7 bases that match TRBD2. The CDR3 is made up of 15 amino acids. Trimming removed 0 bases from V and 1 base from J; junction bases left unmatched: 2. Germline V gene sequence: CDR1 SGDLS, CDR2 YYNGEE. The CDR3 protein is CASSVASGRTDTQYF. The DNA of the CDR3 is TGTGCCAGCAGCGTAGCTAGCGGACGCACAGATACGCAGTATTTT.

The V gene is TRBV28, the J gene TRBJ1-2; 7 positions agree with TRBD1. This CDR3 comprises 15 residues. V trimming: 5 bases; J trimming: 2 bases; junction bases outside the gene matches: 8. Germline V gives CDR1 MDHEN, CDR2 SYDVKM. DNA of the CDR3: TGTGCCAGCAGTCCTCTTGGGACAGCAAACTATGGCTACACCTTC. Encoded protein: CASSPLGTANYGYTF.

This rearrangement joins TRBV18 to TRBJ2-5; the match to TRBD1 covers 9 bases. Germline trimming cut 3 bases from V and 5 bases from J; bases unmatched to any gene: 4. This CDR3 region has 14 residues. CDR1 KGHSH and CDR2 LQKENI come from the germline V gene. The CDR3 here is CASSPGQGGETQYF. The CDR3 bases are TGTGCCAGCTCACCGGGACAGGGAGGCGAGACCCAGTACTTC.

There are a few counts of this clone. This chain connects TRBV7-2 to TRBJ1-1; D call uncertain. Germline values: CDR1 SGHTA, CDR2 FQGNSA. The CDR3 spans 14 residues. V lost 3 bases and J lost 0, with 8 bases in between. In nucleotides, the CDR3 is TGTGCCAGCAGCTTCGGAGGGCTGAACACTGAAGCTTTCTTT. It yields the protein CASSFGGLNTEAFF.

The rearrangement uses TRBV18 and TRBJ2-7, with D unresolved. Germline V gives CDR1 KGHSH, CDR2 LQKENI. V was cut by 1 base and J by 2 bases, with 6 bases left in between. The CDR3 sequence is 13 residues long. CDR3 bases: TGTGCCAGCTCACCACTTAGCCCCTACGAGCAGTACTTC. Its translation is CASSPLSPYEQYF.

There are a few counts of this clone. The V call is TRBV4-3, the J call TRBJ2-5, with D perhaps TRBD2 (5 bases). Trimming cost V 3 bases and J 5 bases, with 10 bases left between them. The CDR3 has 13 residues. Germline V gene lookup returns CDR1 LGHNA and CDR2 YSLEER. CDR3 amino acids: CASSQRVAETQYF. CDR3 nucleotides: TGCGCCAGCAGCCAGAGGGTGGCGGAGACCCAGTACTTC.

V usage is TRBV28 and J usage is TRBJ1-5; D remains ambiguous. Germline-derived CDR1 and CDR2 are MDHEN and SYDVKM. V dropped 3 bases and J dropped 0 bases, with 6 bases sitting between them. CDR3 length: 14 amino acids. The CDR3 DNA is TGTGCCAGCAGTTTCGGGGATAGCAATCAGCCCCAGCATTTT. It encodes CASSFGDSNQPQHF.

Here the CDR3 DNA reads TGTGCCAGCAGCAAAGGGCCCCAGACAGGGCTAAGTACTAAAAGAAACTATGGCTACACCTTC. This translates into CASSKGPQTGLSTKRNYGYTF. The genes are TRBV21-1 and TRBJ1-2; the table's D call, TRBD1, was not checked against the DNA. TRBV21-1 is flagged as a pseudogene. This CDR3 spans 21 amino acids.

To note about this clone: Relative to the germline gene, one junction end is altered; a read error may explain this. This rearrangement joins TRBV7-7 to TRBJ2-3, with 12 bases lining up with TRBD2. Germline V gives CDR1 SSHAT, CDR2 FNYEAQ (reference sequence). This CDR3 region has 16 residues. Written as DNA, the CDR3 is TGTGCTAGCAGCCCCGGACTAGCGGGATTACGAGATACGCAGTATTTT. It encodes CASSPGLAGLRDTQYF.

The chain links TRBV5-1 to TRBJ2-1; maybe TRBD2 (6 bases). From germline, CDR1 is SGHRS and CDR2 YFSETQ. V was clipped by 4 bases and J by 9 bases, with 23 bases between them. The CDR3 totals 16 residues. CDR3 residues: CASSLRGWQGGGEQFF. The CDR3 nucleotides read TGCGCCAGCAGCCTACGGGGGTGGCAGGGTGGAGGTGAGCAGTTCTTC.

The genes are TRBV10-2 and TRBJ1-1, with a tentative D call TRBD1 (5 bases). Trimming took 7 bases from V and 4 from J, leaving 13 bases between them. The CDR3 loop spans 13 amino acids. Germline loops: CDR1 WSHSY, CDR2 SAAADI. The CDR3 sequence is CASTGTLGTEAFF. The CDR3 region has the DNA TGCGCCAGCACAGGGACTCTAGGCACTGAAGCTTTCTTT.

This chain joins TRBV7-2 and TRBJ2-1; possibly TRBD2 for D (8 bases). Germline assignment: CDR1 SGHTA and CDR2 FQGNSA. Trimming removed 1 base at V and 9 bases at J, with 28 bases between. CDR3 size: 19 residues. CDR3 in DNA: TGTGCCAGCAGCTTAGTGGCAGGGGGAATGGGACTAGGTAGTGGTGAGCAGTTCTTC. Amino acids: CASSLVAGGMGLGSGEQFF.

V and J are TRBV7-6 and TRBJ2-1, with D unclear. V was cut by 5 bases and J by 7 bases, with 21 bases left in between. Germline V gene lookup returns CDR1 SGHVS and CDR2 FNYEAQ. The CDR3 spans 16 residues. CDR3 in DNA: TGTGCCAGCAGCCTCTTCCGGCAGGATCTTAGAAATGAGCAGTTCTTC. Amino acid sequence: CASSLFRQDLRNEQFF.

This clone was counted once. This rearrangement joins TRBV6-5 to TRBJ1-2, with 9 bases matching TRBD1. This CDR3 spans 16 amino acids. V shed 2 bases and J 6 bases; nucleotides not matched to a gene: 10. The germline V gene has CDR1 MNHEY and CDR2 SVGAGI. The CDR3 DNA reads TGTGCCAGCAGTTACAACAGGGGGCGAGGTAGCGATGGCTACACCTTC. Encoded protein: CASSYNRGRGSDGYTF.

V usage is TRBV11-2 and J usage is TRBJ1-1; 8 nucleotides match TRBD1. The V and J ends lost 3 bases and 5 bases, in that order; junction bases with no gene match: 5. The CDR3 has 14 residues. CDR1 and CDR2 from the germline V gene are SGHAT and FQNNGV. CDR3 in amino acids: CASSFDRGGTEAFF. Here the CDR3 DNA reads TGTGCCAGCAGCTTCGACAGGGGCGGAACTGAAGCTTTCTTT.

The chain links TRBV5-1 to TRBJ1-3; D possibly corresponds to TRBD1 (5 bases). CDR3 length equals 14 residues. The V and J ends lost 6 bases and 4 bases respectively, with 14 bases between them. Germline assignment: CDR1 SGHRS and CDR2 YFSETQ. CDR3 sequence: CASKSGTTGNTIYF. The CDR3 coding sequence is TGCGCCAGCAAGTCCGGGACTACCGGAAACACCATATATTTT.

The chain couples TRBV5-6 to TRBJ1-1, with 8 bases aligning to TRBD1. V lost 1 base, J lost 4 bases, and 6 bases stayed unmatched. CDR1 is SGHDT, CDR2 YYEEEE, per germline. The CDR3 spans 15 residues. Here the CDR3 DNA reads TGTGCCAGCAGCTTGATGACAGGGGCCGGCACTGAAGCTTTCTTT. It encodes CASSLMTGAGTEAFF.

This clone was found once. The chain carries TRBV7-2 and TRBJ2-5, with 8 bases lining up with TRBD1. CDR3 length: 16 amino acids. Per the germline V gene, CDR1 is SGHTA and CDR2 is FQGNSA. Trimming at V came to 5 bases and at J to 4 bases, leaving 12 bases not matched to a gene. Here the CDR3 reads CASSKGGQGAGETQYF. The CDR3 DNA is TGTGCCAGCAGCAAAGGGGGGCAGGGGGCAGGAGAGACCCAGTACTTC. Variable domain in full (rest from reference TRBV7-2 and TRBJ2-5): GAGVSQSPSNKVTEKGKDVELRCDPISGHTALYWYRQSLGQGLEFLIYFQGNSAPDKSGLPSDRFSAERTGGSVSTLTIQRTQQEDSAVYLCASSKGGQGAGETQYFGPGTRLLVL.

The genes are TRBV28 and TRBJ1-2, with 7 bases matching TRBD1. Germline CDR1 MDHEN, CDR2 SYDVKM. The CDR3 spans 12 residues. The V segment lost 6 bases and the J segment 8 bases; nucleotides outside the gene matches: 6. The CDR3 nucleotides read TGTGCCAGCAGCCAGGACAGGAGGGGCTACACCTTC. This encodes CASSQDRRGYTF.

The chain's CDR3 is CASSLGQTGLLNYGYTF. CDR3 DNA sequence: TGTGCCAGCAGCTTAGGCCAAACGGGATTGCTTAACTATGGCTACACCTTC. The chain couples TRBV13 to TRBJ1-2; no clear D. V lost 0 bases and J 1 base, leaving 15 bases between the germline ends. The CDR3 is 17 amino acids. Looked up from germline, CDR1 is PRHDT and CDR2 is FYEKMQ (reference sequence).